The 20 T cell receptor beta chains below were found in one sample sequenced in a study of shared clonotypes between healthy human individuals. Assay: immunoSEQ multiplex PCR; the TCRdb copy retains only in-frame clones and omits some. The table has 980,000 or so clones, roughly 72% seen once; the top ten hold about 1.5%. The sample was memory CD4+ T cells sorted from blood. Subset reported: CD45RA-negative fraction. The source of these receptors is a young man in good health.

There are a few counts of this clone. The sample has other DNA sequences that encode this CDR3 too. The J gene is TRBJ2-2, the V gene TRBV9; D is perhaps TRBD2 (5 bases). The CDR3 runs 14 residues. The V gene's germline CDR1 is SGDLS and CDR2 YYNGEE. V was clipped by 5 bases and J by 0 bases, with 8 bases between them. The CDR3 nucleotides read TGTGCCAGCAGTCCGGGAACGAACACCGGGGAGCTGTTTTTT. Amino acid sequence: CASSPGTNTGELFF.

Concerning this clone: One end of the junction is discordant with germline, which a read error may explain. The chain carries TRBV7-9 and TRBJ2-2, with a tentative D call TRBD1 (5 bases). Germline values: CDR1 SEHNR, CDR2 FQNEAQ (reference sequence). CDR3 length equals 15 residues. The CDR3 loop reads CASSLGDTNTGELFF. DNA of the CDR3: TGTGCCAGCAGTTTAGGGGATACGAACACCGGGGAGCTGTTTTTT.

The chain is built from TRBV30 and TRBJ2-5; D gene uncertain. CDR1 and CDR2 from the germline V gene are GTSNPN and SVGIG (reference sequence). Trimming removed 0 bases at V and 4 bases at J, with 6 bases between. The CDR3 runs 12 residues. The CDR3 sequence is CAWSVWGETQYF. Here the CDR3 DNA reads TGTGCCTGGAGTGTATGGGGAGAGACCCAGTACTTC.

The CDR3 DNA follows: TGTGCCAGCATGGCAGCTAGCAATCAGCCCCAGCATTTT. Translated: CASMAASNQPQHF. The rearrangement joins TRBV6-6 to TRBJ1-5; D is uncertain. CDR3 size: 13 residues. In germline, CDR1 is MNHNY, CDR2 SVGAGI (reference sequence). V was clipped by 7 bases and J by 0 bases, with 7 bases between them.

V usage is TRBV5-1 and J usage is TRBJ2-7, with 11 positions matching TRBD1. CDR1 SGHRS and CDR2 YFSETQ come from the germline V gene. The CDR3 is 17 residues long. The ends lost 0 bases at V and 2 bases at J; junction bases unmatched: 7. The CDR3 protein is CASSLGSAGQGAYEQYF. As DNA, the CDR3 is TGCGCCAGCAGCTTGGGGTCAGCGGGACAGGGGGCCTACGAGCAGTACTTC.

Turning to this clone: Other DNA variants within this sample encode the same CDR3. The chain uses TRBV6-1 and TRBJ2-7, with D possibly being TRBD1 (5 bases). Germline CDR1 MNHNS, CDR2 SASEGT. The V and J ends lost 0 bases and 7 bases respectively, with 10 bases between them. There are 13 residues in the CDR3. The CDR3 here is CASSEARAGEQYF. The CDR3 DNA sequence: TGTGCCAGCAGTGAAGCCCGGGCAGGGGAGCAGTACTTC.

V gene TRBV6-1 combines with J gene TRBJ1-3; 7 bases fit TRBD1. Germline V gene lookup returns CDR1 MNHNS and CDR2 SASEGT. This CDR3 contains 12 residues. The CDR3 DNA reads TGTGGGACAGGCGCGGTTCGAAACACCATATATTTT. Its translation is CGTGAVRNTIYF.

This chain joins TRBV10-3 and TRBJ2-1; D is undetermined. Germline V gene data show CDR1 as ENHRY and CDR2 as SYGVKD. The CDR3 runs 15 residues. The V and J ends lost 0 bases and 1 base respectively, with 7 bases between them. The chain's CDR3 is CAISESRNSYNEQFF. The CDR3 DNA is TGTGCCATCAGTGAGTCCCGGAATTCCTACAATGAGCAGTTCTTC.

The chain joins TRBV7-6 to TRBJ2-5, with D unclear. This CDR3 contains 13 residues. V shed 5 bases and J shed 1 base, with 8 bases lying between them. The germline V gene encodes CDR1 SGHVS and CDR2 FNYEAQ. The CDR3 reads CASSAISQETQYF. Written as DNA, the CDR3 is TGTGCCAGCAGCGCAATATCCCAAGAGACCCAGTACTTC.

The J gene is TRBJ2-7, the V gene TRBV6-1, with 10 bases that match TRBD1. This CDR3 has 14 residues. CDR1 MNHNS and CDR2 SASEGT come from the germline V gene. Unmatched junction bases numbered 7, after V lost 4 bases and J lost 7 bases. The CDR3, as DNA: TGTGCCAGCAGTGTGGGACAGGGGAGGGAAGAGCAGTACTTC. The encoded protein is CASSVGQGREEQYF.

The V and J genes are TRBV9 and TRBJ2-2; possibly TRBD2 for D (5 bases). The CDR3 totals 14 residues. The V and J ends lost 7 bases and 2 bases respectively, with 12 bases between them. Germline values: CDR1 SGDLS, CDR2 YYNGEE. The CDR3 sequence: CASGRAANTGELFF. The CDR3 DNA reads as TGTGCCAGCGGGCGAGCGGCTAACACCGGGGAGCTGTTTTTT. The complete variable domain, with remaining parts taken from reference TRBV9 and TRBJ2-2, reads DSGVTQTPKHLITATGQRVTLRCSPRSGDLSVYWYQQSLDQGLQFLIQYYNGEERAKGNILERFSAQQFPDLHSELNLSSLELGDSALYFCASGRAANTGELFFGEGSRLTVL.

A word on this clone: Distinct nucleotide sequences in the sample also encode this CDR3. The CDR3 DNA reads TGTGCCAGCAGCCCTAGAAGGGGAGGATACGAGCAGTACTTC. It encodes CASSPRRGGYEQYF. This rearrangement joins TRBV27 to TRBJ2-7; tentative D call: TRBD2 (6 bases). Germline-derived CDR1 and CDR2 are MNHEY and SMNVEV (reference sequence). Trimming shortened V by 6 bases and J by 4 bases, and 16 bases separated the two germline ends. The CDR3 spans 14 residues.

DNA of the CDR3: TGTGCCACCAGCAGAGGGGGGGATAGTGGAAACACCATATATTTT. Its protein is CATSRGGDSGNTIYF. The chain has TRBV15 and TRBJ1-3; D might be TRBD1 (5 bases). Germline CDR1 reads LNHNV; CDR2 reads YYDKDF (reference sequence). V gave up 1 base and J gave up 3 bases, with 10 bases separating them. CDR3 length: 15 amino acids.

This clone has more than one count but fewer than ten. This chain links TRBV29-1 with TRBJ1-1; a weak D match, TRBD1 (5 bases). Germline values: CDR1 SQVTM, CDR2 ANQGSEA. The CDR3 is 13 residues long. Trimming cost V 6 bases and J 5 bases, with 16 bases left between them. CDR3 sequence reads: CSVVAGGLTEAFF. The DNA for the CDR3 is TGCAGCGTCGTTGCTGGGGGACTTACTGAAGCTTTCTTT.

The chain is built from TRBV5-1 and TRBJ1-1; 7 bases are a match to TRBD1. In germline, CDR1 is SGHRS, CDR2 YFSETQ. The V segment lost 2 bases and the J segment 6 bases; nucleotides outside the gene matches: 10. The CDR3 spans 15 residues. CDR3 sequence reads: CASSFNDRAYSEAFF. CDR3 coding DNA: TGCGCCAGCAGCTTTAATGACAGGGCCTACTCTGAAGCTTTCTTT. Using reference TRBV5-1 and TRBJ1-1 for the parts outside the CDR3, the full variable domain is KAGVTQTPRYLIKTRGQQVTLSCSPISGHRSVSWYQQTPGQGLQFLFEYFSETQRNKGNFPGRFSGRQFSNSRSEMNVSTLELGDSALYLCASSFNDRAYSEAFFGQGTRLTVV.

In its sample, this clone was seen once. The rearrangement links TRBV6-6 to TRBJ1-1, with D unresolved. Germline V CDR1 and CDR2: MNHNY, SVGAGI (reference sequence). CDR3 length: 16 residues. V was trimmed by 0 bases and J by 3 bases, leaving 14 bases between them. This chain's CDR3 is CASSYSSGRLDTEAFF. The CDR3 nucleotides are TGTGCCAGCAGTTACTCGAGCGGTCGCCTGGACACTGAAGCTTTCTTT.

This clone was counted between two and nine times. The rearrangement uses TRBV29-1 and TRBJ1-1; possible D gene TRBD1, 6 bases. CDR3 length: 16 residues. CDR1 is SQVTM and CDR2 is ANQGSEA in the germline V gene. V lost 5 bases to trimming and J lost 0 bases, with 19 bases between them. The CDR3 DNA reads TGCAGCGTTTACTACAGTACAGGGATTATGAACACTGAAGCTTTCTTT. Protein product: CSVYYSTGIMNTEAFF.

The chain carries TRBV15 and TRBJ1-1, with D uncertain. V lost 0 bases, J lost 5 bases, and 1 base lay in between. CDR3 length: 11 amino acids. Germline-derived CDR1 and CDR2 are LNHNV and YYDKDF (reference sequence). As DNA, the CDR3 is TGTGCCACCAGCAGAGATACTGAAGCTTTCTTT. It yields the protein CATSRDTEAFF.

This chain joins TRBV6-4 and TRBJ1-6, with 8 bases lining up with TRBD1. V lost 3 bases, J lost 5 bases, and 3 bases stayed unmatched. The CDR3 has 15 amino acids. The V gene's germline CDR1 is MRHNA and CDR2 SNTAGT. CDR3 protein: CASSETGVDNSPLHF. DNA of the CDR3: TGTGCCAGCAGTGAGACAGGGGTAGATAATTCACCCCTCCACTTT.

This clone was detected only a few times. This chain's CDR3 is CTSSQTSLQTQYF. CDR3 in DNA: TGCACCAGCAGCCAAACTAGCCTCCAGACCCAGTACTTC. The rearrangement links TRBV1 to TRBJ2-5; the D call of TRBD2 is as the table states it, not checked on the DNA. TRBV1 is given as a pseudogene. CDR3 length equals 13 residues.